This passage covers 27 T cell receptor beta chains from one sample sequenced in a study of post-analysis software for immune sequencing data. Regarding the study as a whole: Four or five TRBV segments, TRBV5-6, TRBV5-1 and TRBV20-1 among them, were found more frequent in patients than controls.

TCR beta cDNA libraries included unique molecular identifiers. Each CDR3 protein gets one entry after TCRdb re-called the PCR reads with MiXCR. The sample shows about 810,000 distinct CDR3 sequences, roughly half of them seen only once. For these TCRs, the target antigens are not known. Source material: blood. These TCRs come from a girl aged 10 to 17 with multiple sclerosis.

This clonotype has only one observation. The rearrangement links TRBV3-1 to TRBJ2-4; 13 positions agree with TRBD2. Trimming took 1 base from V and 0 from J; bases not matched to a gene: 6. The CDR3 is 19 amino acids. Germline CDR1 and CDR2: LGHDT and YNNKEL (reference sequence). CDR3 coding DNA: TGTGCCAGCAGCCAAGGGACTAGCGGGAGCTCCCTAGCCAAAAACATTCAGTACTTC. It yields the protein CASSQGTSGSSLAKNIQYF.

The rearrangement links TRBV7-9 to TRBJ2-3; D might be TRBD2 (5 bases). Trimming removed 3 bases from V and 5 bases from J, with 12 bases in between. The CDR3 runs to 14 residues. CDR1 and CDR2 from the germline V gene are SEHNR and FQNEAQ (reference sequence). The CDR3 loop reads CASSLASYVDTQYF. CDR3 bases: TGTGCCAGCAGCTTGGCTAGCTACGTAGATACGCAGTATTTT.

V gene TRBV29-1 combines with J gene TRBJ2-1; 12 bases line up with TRBD2. V lost 1 base to trimming and J lost 10 bases; unmatched junction nucleotides: 14. CDR1 is SQVTM and CDR2 is ANQGSEA in the germline V gene. This CDR3 comprises 17 residues. CDR3: CSVEGARLAGVPLEQFF. For the CDR3, the DNA is TGCAGCGTTGAAGGTGCGCGACTAGCGGGAGTACCGTTGGAGCAGTTCTTC.

The chain has TRBV20-1 and TRBJ2-3, with 7 nucleotides matching TRBD1. The J segment lost 6 bases and the V segment lost 3 bases, leaving 12 bases of the junction unmatched. CDR1 and CDR2 from the germline V gene are DFQATT and SNEGSKA (reference sequence). The CDR3 loop spans 15 amino acids. In DNA, the CDR3 is TGCAGTGCTAGCCGGGGACAGACCCGAAGGGATACGCAGTATTTT. Translating gives CSASRGQTRRDTQYF.

The chain uses TRBV20-1 and TRBJ2-4; 15 bases fit TRBD2. The CDR3 extends over 18 amino acids. CDR1 is DFQATT, CDR2 SNEGSKA, per germline (reference sequence). V trimming: 5 bases; J trimming: 1 base; junction bases outside the gene matches: 9. CDR3 bases: TGCAGTGCTCTGGGACTAGCGGGAGGAAGGGGTGCCAAAAACATTCAGTACTTC. The encoded protein is CSALGLAGGRGAKNIQYF.

V gene TRBV7-2 combines with J gene TRBJ2-7, with D unresolved. The germline V and J ends were trimmed by 5 bases and 3 bases, with 11 bases remaining between them. From germline, CDR1 is SGHTA and CDR2 FQGNSA. The CDR3 is 13 amino acids. CDR3: CASSTNPGYEQYF. CDR3 DNA sequence: TGTGCCAGCAGCACCAATCCAGGCTACGAGCAGTACTTC.

The rearrangement joins TRBV20-1 to TRBJ2-1; 7 bases are a match to TRBD2. After removal of 4 bases from V and 8 bases from J, the junction contained 11 bases not matched to a gene. Germline V gene sequence: CDR1 DFQATT, CDR2 SNEGSKA (reference sequence). This CDR3 region has 14 residues. The CDR3 sequence: CSAKAGDPWDEQFF. The DNA of the CDR3 is TGCAGTGCTAAGGCGGGAGACCCCTGGGATGAGCAGTTCTTC.

The chain joins TRBV7-6 to TRBJ2-4; D not certain. Deletions cut 5 bases from V and 8 bases from J, with 13 bases between. CDR1 and CDR2 from the germline V gene are SGHVS and FNYEAQ. The CDR3 loop spans 13 amino acids. The CDR3 DNA reads TGTGCCAGCAGCCGCGACCAAAGAGACATTCAGTACTTC. Its translation: CASSRDQRDIQYF.

The chain is built from TRBV20-1 and TRBJ2-1, with D possibly TRBD1 on 6 matching bases. CDR1 DFQATT and CDR2 SNEGSKA come from the germline V gene (reference sequence). CDR3 length: 16 residues. Trimming took 6 bases from V and 3 from J, leaving 21 bases between them. In DNA, the CDR3 is TGCAGTGCGCCACCGGAACAGGGTTACGGCTACAATGAGCAGTTCTTC. This codes for CSAPPEQGYGYNEQFF.

The chain uses TRBV7-9 and TRBJ2-7, with TRBD1 matching over 7 bases. Germline CDR1 SEHNR, CDR2 FQNEAQ (reference sequence). There are 18 residues in the CDR3. V trimming: 5 bases; J trimming: 2 bases; junction bases outside the gene matches: 18. The CDR3 DNA is TGTGCCAGCAGCGGAGTAATCAGGGACAGCCGTGAAGCCTACGAGCAGTACTTC. Translating gives CASSGVIRDSREAYEQYF. The whole variable domain, filled in from reference TRBV7-9 and TRBJ2-7, reads DTGVSQNPRHKITKRGQNVTFRCDPISEHNRLYWYRQTLGQGPEFLTYFQNEAQLEKSRLLSDRFSAERPKGSFSTLEIQRTEQGDSAMYLCASSGVIRDSREAYEQYFGPGTRLTVT.

This rearrangement joins TRBV6-1 to TRBJ2-7, with 10 bases aligning to TRBD1. The J segment lost 3 bases and the V segment lost 2 bases, leaving 7 bases of the junction unmatched. The CDR3 covers 16 residues. Germline assignment: CDR1 MNHNS and CDR2 SASEGT. CDR3 nucleotide sequence: TGTGCCAGCAGTGAAATCGGAGGGGACAGGGGCTACGAGCAGTACTTC. Translated, it gives CASSEIGGDRGYEQYF.

The V gene is TRBV11-2, the J gene TRBJ2-7; perhaps D is TRBD1 or TRBD2 (6 bases each). The CDR3 length is 15 residues. Looked up from germline, CDR1 is SGHAT and CDR2 is FQNNGV. V was pared by 6 bases and J by 3 bases, with 18 bases between. The CDR3 spells CASSPGVGGGYEQYF. CDR3 DNA: TGTGCCAGCAGTCCAGGGGTAGGAGGGGGCTACGAGCAGTACTTC.

This clonotype was observed a handful of times. This sequence joins TRBV4-1 and TRBJ2-5, with D tentatively TRBD1 or TRBD2 (5 bases each). Germline CDR1 and CDR2: MGHRA and YSYEKL. CDR3 length: 16 amino acids. The germline V and J ends were trimmed by 2 bases and 11 bases, with 24 bases remaining between them. The CDR3, as DNA: TGCGCCAGCAGCCAATACCCCGTTGGGACCGACGATGAGCAGTACTTC. It encodes CASSQYPVGTDDEQYF.

The table lists this clonotype with a count of one. The chain joins TRBV5-5 to TRBJ2-1; TRBD2 matches 8 bases. V lost 4 bases to trimming and J lost 2 bases; unmatched junction nucleotides: 8. CDR3 length: 16 residues. The germline V gene encodes CDR1 SGHKS and CDR2 YYEKEE (reference sequence). Here the CDR3 reads CASSPQGLATYNEQFF. CDR3 in DNA: TGTGCCAGCAGCCCTCAAGGACTAGCCACCTACAATGAGCAGTTCTTC.

This clonotype has ten or more counts. Compared with germline, one end of the junction differs, possibly owing to a read error. The V call is TRBV5-1, the J call TRBJ2-3, with D hard to call. Germline V gene data show CDR1 as SGHRS and CDR2 as YFSETQ. The CDR3 totals 13 residues. CDR3 amino acids: CASSLSSTDTQYF. The CDR3 DNA reads as TGTGCCAGCAGCTTGTCGTCGACAGATACGCAGTATTTT.

This chain links TRBV4-1 with TRBJ2-1; 9 bases match TRBD2. The DNA end is more similar to TRBJ2-7, so the J call may be wrong. The length of the CDR3 is 17 residues. CDR1 is MGHRA, CDR2 YSYEKL, per germline. CDR3 sequence: CASSQDPLAGVYNEQYF. The CDR3 coding sequence is TGCGCCAGCAGCCAAGATCCTTTAGCGGGAGTATACAATGAGCAGTACTTC.

CDR3 protein: CSATGQGPYEQYF. In DNA, the CDR3 is TGCAGTGCAACGGGACAGGGGCCCTACGAGCAGTACTTC. The rearrangement links TRBV20-1 to TRBJ2-7; the match to TRBD1 covers 10 bases. This CDR3 has 13 residues. Per germline, CDR1 DFQATT and CDR2 SNEGSKA (reference sequence). V gave up 6 bases and J gave up 2 bases; unmatched junction bases: 4.

The chain couples TRBV11-2 to TRBJ2-7; TRBD2 matches at 14 bases. Germline-derived CDR1 and CDR2 are SGHAT and FQNNGV. V was clipped by 3 bases and J by 0 bases; unmatched bases: 4. The CDR3 has 17 amino acids. CDR3 in DNA: TGTGCCAGCAGCTTGACTAGCGGGGGGGGATACTCCTACGAGCAGTACTTC. Its protein product is CASSLTSGGGYSYEQYF.

The V call is TRBV29-1, the J call TRBJ2-3; 7 nucleotides match TRBD1. This CDR3 contains 14 residues. V gave up 6 bases and J gave up 2 bases; unmatched junction bases: 8. CDR1 and CDR2 from the germline V gene are SQVTM and ANQGSEA. The CDR3 region is CSVAPGQTTDTQYF. CDR3 DNA: TGCAGCGTGGCCCCGGGACAGACCACAGATACGCAGTATTTT.

This clonotype appeared a few times. This rearrangement joins TRBV20-1 to TRBJ2-1, with unresolved D. The germline V gene has CDR1 DFQATT and CDR2 SNEGSKA (reference sequence). The CDR3 is 9 amino acids. The CDR3 region has the DNA TGCACCCCCGGGAATGAGCAGTTCTTC. It specifies CTPGNEQFF.

This clonotype occurred a few times. The chain carries TRBV20-1 and TRBJ2-4, with D perhaps assigned TRBD1 or TRBD2 (5 bases each). V lost 6 bases and J 11 bases, leaving 14 bases between the germline ends. This CDR3 is 11 amino acids long. Germline assignment: CDR1 DFQATT and CDR2 SNEGSKA (reference sequence). The DNA of the CDR3 is TGCAGTGCCTTTCACGGGGACGTTCAGTACTTC. It specifies CSAFHGDVQYF.

This sequence joins TRBV11-1 and TRBJ2-1; no reliable D call. V was pared by 5 bases and J by 8 bases, with 10 bases between. This CDR3 is 12 amino acids long. In germline, CDR1 is SGHAT, CDR2 FQDESV (reference sequence). The CDR3 protein is CASSPNWDEQFF. The CDR3 DNA reads TGTGCCAGCAGCCCAAATTGGGATGAGCAGTTCTTC.

The V and J genes are TRBV7-6 and TRBJ2-5; the match to TRBD1 covers 9 bases. Trimming cost V 5 bases and J 4 bases; bases outside gene matches: 5. CDR1 is SGHVS, CDR2 FNYEAQ, per germline. The CDR3 totals 14 residues. The CDR3 spells CASSVTGGLETQYF. CDR3 in DNA: TGTGCCAGCAGCGTAACAGGGGGCCTAGAGACCCAGTACTTC.

This clonotype came up a few times. The V and J genes are TRBV29-1 and TRBJ2-5; 8 bases agree with TRBD1. This CDR3 spans 12 amino acids. CDR1 and CDR2 from the germline V gene are SQVTM and ANQGSEA. Trimming cost V 5 bases and J 5 bases; bases outside gene matches: 4. The CDR3 loop reads CSVTGGRETQYF. The CDR3 DNA is TGCAGCGTTACAGGGGGAAGGGAGACCCAGTACTTC.

J is TRBJ2-3 and V is TRBV7-6; 9 bases map to TRBD2. CDR1 is SGHVS and CDR2 is FNYEAQ in the germline V gene. V lost 4 bases, J lost 0 bases, and 8 bases stayed unmatched. This CDR3 is 17 amino acids long. The CDR3 loop is CASSSPKREASTDTQYF. CDR3 nucleotides: TGTGCCAGCAGCTCCCCCAAGCGGGAGGCTAGCACAGATACGCAGTATTTT. Looking up the rest from reference TRBV7-6 and TRBJ2-3 gives the full variable domain: GAGVSQSPRYKVTKRGQDVALRCDPISGHVSLYWYRQALGQGPEFLTYFNYEAQQDKSGLPNDRFSAERPEGSISTLTIQRTEQRDSAMYRCASSSPKREASTDTQYFGPGTRLTVL.

The chain employs TRBV29-1 and TRBJ2-3, with D unresolved. Trimming took 7 bases from V and 5 from J, leaving 10 bases between them. The germline gives CDR1 SQVTM, CDR2 ANQGSEA. The length of the CDR3 is 11 residues. In DNA form, the CDR3 reads TGCAGCGCCCGACTGCTAGATACGCAGTATTTT. The encoded protein is CSARLLDTQYF.

As regards this clonotype: Germline is not matched at one junction end, which may reflect a read error. The genes are TRBV10-3 and TRBJ2-7; 9 positions agree with TRBD2. TRBJ2-5 matches the DNA end more closely, so the J call is doubtful. The germline gives CDR1 ENHRY, CDR2 SYGVKD. The CDR3 sequence is 14 residues long. CDR3 bases: TGTGCCATCAGCGAGTCGGGACTAGCTTCGACCCAGTACTTC. Translation: CAISESGLASTQYF.